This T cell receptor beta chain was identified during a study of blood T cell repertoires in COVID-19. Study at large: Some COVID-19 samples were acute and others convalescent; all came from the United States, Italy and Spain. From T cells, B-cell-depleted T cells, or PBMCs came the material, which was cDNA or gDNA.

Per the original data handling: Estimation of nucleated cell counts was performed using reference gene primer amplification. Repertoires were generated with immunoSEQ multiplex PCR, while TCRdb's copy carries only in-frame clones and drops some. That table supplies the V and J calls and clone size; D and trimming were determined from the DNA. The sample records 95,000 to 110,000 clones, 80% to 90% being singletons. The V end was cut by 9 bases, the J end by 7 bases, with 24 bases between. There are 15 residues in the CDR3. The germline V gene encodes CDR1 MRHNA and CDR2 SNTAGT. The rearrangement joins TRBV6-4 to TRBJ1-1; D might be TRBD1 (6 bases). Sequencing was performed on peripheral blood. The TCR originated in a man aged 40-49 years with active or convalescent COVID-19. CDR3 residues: CARPRIGPNRDEAFF. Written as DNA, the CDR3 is TGTGCCAGACCTCGAATAGGTCCAAACAGGGATGAAGCTTTCTTT.